This entry lists 9 T cell receptor beta chains sequenced from one sample in a study of shared clonotypes between healthy human individuals. Method: immunoSEQ multiplex PCR; TCRdb's copy keeps in-frame clones and lacks some. The sample carries 2 million to 2.5 million clones, approximately 95% recorded once. The sample consisted of naive CD4+ T cells sorted from blood. Subset of the sample: CD45RA+ positively selected. The receptors were sampled from a man between 18 and 35 years old in good health.

The gene calls are TRBV15 and TRBJ1-5; D gene unclear. V was trimmed by 5 bases and J by 4 bases, leaving 6 bases between them. From germline, CDR1 is LNHNV and CDR2 YYDKDF (reference sequence). This CDR3 spans 12 amino acids. DNA for the CDR3: TGTGCCACCAGCGAGGGAAATCAGCCCCAGCATTTT. Translation: CATSEGNQPQHF. The full variable domain, with the rest looked up from reference TRBV15 and TRBJ1-5, is DAMVIQNPRYQVTQFGKPVTLSCSQTLNHNVMYWYQQKSSQAPKLLFHYYDKDFNNEADTPDNFQSRRPNTSFCFLDIRSPGLGDTAMYLCATSEGNQPQHFGDGTRLSIL.

The chain uses TRBV4-2 and TRBJ1-6, with a weak D call TRBD1 (6 bases). Trimming stripped 3 bases from V and 5 bases from J, with 17 bases between. The CDR3 is 17 amino acids. Germline V gene sequence: CDR1 LGHNA, CDR2 YNFKEQ. The CDR3 spells CASSHPPRTVDNSPLHF. Written as DNA, the CDR3 is TGTGCCAGCAGCCACCCGCCCCGGACAGTAGATAATTCACCCCTCCACTTT.

This chain uses TRBV4-1 with TRBJ2-2; 7 nucleotides match TRBD2. The V gene end was trimmed by 3 bases and the J gene end by 6 bases; junction bases not matched to a gene: 7. The CDR3 runs 15 residues. Germline values: CDR1 MGHRA, CDR2 YSYEKL. DNA of the CDR3: TGCGCCAGCAGCCAGGTCCGGAGCGGGGCCGGGGAGCTGTTTTTT. Its protein is CASSQVRSGAGELFF.

This clone has just one count. The chain links TRBV5-1 to TRBJ2-1, with TRBD1 matching over 9 bases. This CDR3 region has 15 residues. Per germline, CDR1 SGHRS and CDR2 YFSETQ. The ends lost 0 bases at V and 8 bases at J; junction bases unmatched: 6. CDR3 nucleotides: TGCGCCAGCAGCTTGGAGGGGACAGGGAGAGATGAGCAGTTCTTC. It translates to CASSLEGTGRDEQFF.

The chain uses TRBV11-2 and TRBJ2-7; possible D gene TRBD2, 5 bases. This CDR3 has 14 amino acids. Trimming left V 7 bases short and J 7 bases short, with 20 bases between. The germline gives CDR1 SGHAT, CDR2 FQNNGV. In DNA form, the CDR3 reads TGTGCCAGCACCCAACCCGCCATAAGCGGAGAGCAGTACTTC. It encodes CASTQPAISGEQYF.

The chain uses TRBV10-1 and TRBJ1-5; D uncertain. Germline values: CDR1 WNHNN, CDR2 SYGVQD (reference sequence). The CDR3 has 17 residues. Trimming shortened V by 2 bases and J by 6 bases, and 20 bases separated the two germline ends. The CDR3 here is CASSEMRLQNSGQPQHF. CDR3 nucleotides: TGCGCCAGCAGTGAGATGCGACTCCAAAATTCAGGTCAGCCCCAGCATTTT.

This clone was observed a single time. The chain couples TRBV9 to TRBJ2-7; no definite D call. Germline CDR1 reads SGDLS; CDR2 reads YYNGEE. V was shortened by 3 bases and J by 2 bases, with 12 bases between the two germline ends. CDR3 length: 14 residues. CDR3 region: CASSEVPSTYEQYF. The DNA for the CDR3 is TGTGCCAGCAGCGAAGTACCCAGTACCTACGAGCAGTACTTC.

The chain uses TRBV18 and TRBJ1-2; the match to TRBD1 covers 8 bases. Germline V gene data show CDR1 as KGHSH and CDR2 as LQKENI. The CDR3 is 13 residues long. V shed 5 bases, J shed 3 bases, and the junction held 2 bases outside the gene matches. The CDR3 protein is CASSATGDYGYTF. As DNA, the CDR3 is TGTGCCAGCTCAGCGACAGGGGACTATGGCTACACCTTC.

V and J are TRBV6-1 and TRBJ1-4; no clear D. Trimming stripped 6 bases from V and 6 bases from J, with 8 bases between. Germline V gives CDR1 MNHNS, CDR2 SASEGT. The CDR3 consists of 12 residues. The DNA for the CDR3 is TGTGCCAGCAGGAGCCGCGATGAAAAACTGTTTTTT. Translating gives CASRSRDEKLFF.